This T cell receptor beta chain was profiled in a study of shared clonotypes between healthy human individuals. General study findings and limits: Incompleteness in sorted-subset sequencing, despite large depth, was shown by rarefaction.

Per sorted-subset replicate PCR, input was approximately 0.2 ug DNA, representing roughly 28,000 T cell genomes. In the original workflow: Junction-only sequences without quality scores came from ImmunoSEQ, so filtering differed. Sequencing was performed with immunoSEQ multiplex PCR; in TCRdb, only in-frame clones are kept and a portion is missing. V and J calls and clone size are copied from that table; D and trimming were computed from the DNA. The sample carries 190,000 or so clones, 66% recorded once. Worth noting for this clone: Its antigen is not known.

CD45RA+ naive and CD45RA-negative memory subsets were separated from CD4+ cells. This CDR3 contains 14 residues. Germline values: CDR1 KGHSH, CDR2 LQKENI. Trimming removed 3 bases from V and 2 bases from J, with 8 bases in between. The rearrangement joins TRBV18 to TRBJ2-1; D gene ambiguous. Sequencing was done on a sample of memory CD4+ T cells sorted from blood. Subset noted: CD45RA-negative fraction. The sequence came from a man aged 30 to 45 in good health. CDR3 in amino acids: CASSPTATYNEQFF. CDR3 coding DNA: TGTGCCAGCTCACCGACGGCTACCTACAATGAGCAGTTCTTC. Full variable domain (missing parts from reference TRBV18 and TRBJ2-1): NAGVMQNPRHLVRRRGQEARLRCSPMKGHSHVYWYRQLPEEGLKFMVYLQKENIIDESGMPKERFSAEFPKEGPSILRIQQVVRGDSAAYFCASSPTATYNEQFFGPGTRLTVL.